This T cell receptor beta chain was observed in a study of T cells in Graves' hyperthyroidism and ophthalmopathy. Exclusions: uncontrolled infection, other autoimmune disease, pregnancy, lactation. Looked up from germline, CDR1 is MNHEY and CDR2 is SMNVEV (reference sequence). This CDR3 has 14 amino acids. V trimming: 3 bases; J trimming: 9 bases; junction bases outside the gene matches: 8. Amplification targeted TCR beta CDR3 regions from RNA transcripts. A first-round RT-PCR of the TCR CDR3 used the HTBI primer set. TCRdb itself ran the multiplex PCR reads through MiXCR, one entry per CDR3 protein. The sample holds 460,000 or so distinct CDR3 sequences, under 15% seen once. This clonotype was observed at least ten times.

V is TRBV27 and J is TRBJ1-2, with TRBD1 matching over 9 bases. This clonotype was sampled from a woman aged 18-29 years with Graves' hyperthyroidism. The sample taken for sequencing was blood. In nucleotides, the CDR3 is TGTGCCAGCAGTTTTTACCGGACAGGGGAAAGCTACACCTTC. Translating gives CASSFYRTGESYTF.